The 25 T cell receptor beta chains listed next were all sequenced from one sample in a study of blood T cell repertoires in COVID-19. The data were produced by immunoSEQ multiplex PCR, yet TCRdb's version contains in-frame clones alone and is incomplete. The repertoire consists of about 120,000 clones, with 90% occurring once and the leading ten covering less than 2%. The sequenced sample was peripheral blood. The source of these receptors is a human donor with active COVID-19. The donor label of this sample is uncertain.

The CDR3 DNA reads as TGTGCCAGCAGCTTAGGCGGCAGAAGCGATGGCTACACCTTC. Protein sequence: CASSLGGRSDGYTF. The genes are TRBV11-2 and TRBJ1-2; D unclear. Trimming removed 1 base from V and 6 bases from J, with 12 bases in between. The CDR3 is 14 residues long. The germline V gene has CDR1 SGHAT and CDR2 FQNNGV.

This chain joins TRBV20-1 and TRBJ2-7; 7 nucleotides line up with TRBD1. The trim removed 3 bases at V and 12 bases at J, leaving 20 bases unmatched. Germline-derived CDR1 and CDR2 are DFQATT and SNEGSKA (reference sequence). This CDR3 comprises 15 residues. This chain's CDR3 is CSASGATTGVEEAYF. CDR3 DNA: TGCAGTGCTAGTGGCGCAACAACAGGGGTAGAGGAAGCGTACTTC.

The chain employs TRBV23-1 and TRBJ1-1; tentatively, D is TRBD1 (6 bases). TRBV23-1 counts as an open reading frame of uncertain function. The CDR3 extends over 14 amino acids. V was trimmed by 0 bases and J by 3 bases, leaving 8 bases between them. The CDR3 nucleotides are TGCGCCAGCAGTCAATCGCCAGGGGACACTGAAGCTTTCTTT. Translated, it gives CASSQSPGDTEAFF.

V and J are TRBV18 and TRBJ1-2, with TRBD1 as a possible D gene (6 bases). Deletions cut 4 bases from V and 7 bases from J, with 13 bases between. This CDR3 comprises 13 residues. Germline assignment: CDR1 KGHSH and CDR2 LQKENI. CDR3 DNA: TGTGCCAGCTCACTGAAGACAGGCTCTGGCTACACCTTC. As protein: CASSLKTGSGYTF. The whole variable domain, remainder taken from reference TRBV18 and TRBJ1-2, is NAGVMQNPRHLVRRRGQEARLRCSPMKGHSHVYWYRQLPEEGLKFMVYLQKENIIDESGMPKERFSAEFPKEGPSILRIQQVVRGDSAAYFCASSLKTGSGYTFGSGTRLTVV.

The chain joins TRBV6-5 to TRBJ2-3, with 9 bases identical to TRBD1. Trimming took 6 bases from V and 3 from J; bases not matched to a gene: 7. Germline CDR1 is MNHEY and CDR2 is SVGAGI. This CDR3 spans 15 amino acids. The CDR3 is CASRAQGAQTDTQYF. The CDR3 nucleotides are TGTGCCAGCAGAGCACAGGGGGCGCAGACAGATACGCAGTATTTT.

The rearrangement uses TRBV10-3 and TRBJ1-6, with 7 bases matching TRBD1. Trimming removed 6 bases from V and 0 bases from J; junction bases left unmatched: 14. This CDR3 is built from 19 residues. CDR1 and CDR2 (germline): ENHRY, SYGVKD. In nucleotides, the CDR3 is TGTGCCATCAGCCACGGAGGGGGCGGTCAGAACTCCTATAATTCACCCCTCCACTTT. Its protein is CAISHGGGGQNSYNSPLHF.

The rearrangement joins TRBV27 to TRBJ2-1; D gene ambiguous. This CDR3 has 13 residues. Germline CDR1 MNHEY, CDR2 SMNVEV (reference sequence). V shed 2 bases and J shed 5 bases, with 7 bases lying between them. In nucleotides, the CDR3 is TGTGCCAGCAGTTTACTCGTCGACAATGAGCAGTTCTTC. Its protein is CASSLLVDNEQFF.

This sequence joins TRBV5-6 and TRBJ2-4; D is uncertain. CDR3 length: 13 amino acids. Germline loops: CDR1 SGHDT, CDR2 YYEEEE. The V end was cut by 2 bases, the J end by 0 bases, with 3 bases between. CDR3 in amino acids: CASSFLAKNIQYF. CDR3 bases: TGTGCCAGCAGCTTTCTAGCCAAAAACATTCAGTACTTC.

The V gene is TRBV24-1, the J gene TRBJ2-2, with D possibly matching TRBD1 (5 bases). The V and J ends lost 7 bases and 4 bases respectively, with 9 bases between them. CDR1 is KGHDR and CDR2 is SFDVKD in the germline V gene. This CDR3 is built from 13 residues. The CDR3 coding sequence is TGTGCCACCAGCCTAGGGGTCACCGGGGAGCTGTTTTTT. It specifies CATSLGVTGELFF.

The V call is TRBV7-2, the J call TRBJ2-3; 11 bases align to TRBD1. J gave up 5 bases and V 2 bases, and 6 bases lay outside the gene matches. CDR1 is SGHTA, CDR2 FQGNSA, per germline. The CDR3 runs 16 residues. CDR3 in DNA: TGTGCCAGCAGCTTATTGGGACAGGGGGTTCAAGATACGCAGTATTTT. It is translated as CASSLLGQGVQDTQYF. Drawing the rest from reference TRBV7-2 and TRBJ2-3, the complete variable domain is GAGVSQSPSNKVTEKGKDVELRCDPISGHTALYWYRQSLGQGLEFLIYFQGNSAPDKSGLPSDRFSAERTGGSVSTLTIQRTQQEDSAVYLCASSLLGQGVQDTQYFGPGTRLTVL.

The V call is TRBV4-3, the J call TRBJ2-1, with D unresolved. Trimming stripped 1 base from V and 7 bases from J, with 8 bases between. The CDR3 runs to 13 residues. Looked up from germline, CDR1 is LGHNA and CDR2 is YSLEER. The DNA for the CDR3 is TGCGCCAGCAGCCAAGCCCTCGGTAATGAGCAGTTCTTC. Amino acids: CASSQALGNEQFF.

A single count supports this clone. The CDR3 is CASNQGTADTGELFF. CDR3 nucleotide sequence: TGTGCCAGCAACCAAGGGACAGCAGACACCGGGGAGCTGTTTTTT. V is TRBV7-9 and J is TRBJ2-2; 7 bases are shared with TRBD1. The CDR3 is 15 amino acids. Germline trimming cut 7 bases from V and 3 bases from J; bases unmatched to any gene: 8. In germline, CDR1 is SEHNR, CDR2 FQNEAQ (reference sequence).

V gene TRBV27 combines with J gene TRBJ2-1; 7 bases fit TRBD2. Germline-derived CDR1 and CDR2 are MNHEY and SMNVEV (reference sequence). The CDR3 is 17 amino acids. V lost 0 bases to trimming and J lost 4 bases; unmatched junction nucleotides: 9. This chain's CDR3 is CASSLSNWVAGYNEQFF. CDR3 sequence (DNA): TGTGCCAGCAGTTTATCGAACTGGGTAGCGGGTTACAATGAGCAGTTCTTC.

The rearrangement links TRBV28 to TRBJ1-6, with 9 bases fitting TRBD1. V was clipped by 6 bases and J by 9 bases; unmatched bases: 12. Germline assignment: CDR1 MDHEN and CDR2 SYDVKM. The CDR3 runs to 16 residues. As DNA, the CDR3 is TGTGCCAGCAGCCTTTCCACAGGGGGCGCGTCTTCACCCCTCCACTTT. Its translation is CASSLSTGGASSPLHF. The full variable domain, rest sourced from reference TRBV28 and TRBJ1-6, is DVKVTQSSRYLVKRTGEKVFLECVQDMDHENMFWYRQDPGLGLRLIYFSYDVKMKEKGDIPEGYSVSREKKERFSLILESASTNQTSMYLCASSLSTGGASSPLHFGNGTRLTVT.

The chain is built from TRBV28 and TRBJ2-5; 11 bases agree with TRBD1. The V gene's germline CDR1 is MDHEN and CDR2 SYDVKM. The CDR3 extends over 14 amino acids. The V and J ends lost 5 bases and 4 bases, in that order; junction bases with no gene match: 3. This CDR3 reads CASSTGTGGETQYF. The DNA for the CDR3 is TGTGCCAGCAGTACCGGGACAGGGGGAGAGACCCAGTACTTC.

The J gene is TRBJ2-5, the V gene TRBV30; a weak D match, TRBD2 (6 bases). Germline CDR1 is GTSNPN and CDR2 is SVGIG (reference sequence). V was clipped by 3 bases and J by 4 bases, with 12 bases between them. CDR3 length: 13 residues. This chain's CDR3 is CAWRGVLAETQYF. The CDR3 region has the DNA TGTGCCTGGAGGGGGGTACTAGCAGAGACCCAGTACTTC.

The J gene is TRBJ2-3, the V gene TRBV7-3; D is perhaps TRBD2 (6 bases). CDR3 length: 14 residues. Germline V gives CDR1 SGHTA, CDR2 FQGTGA. V was clipped by 5 bases and J by 0 bases, with 9 bases between them. DNA for the CDR3: TGTGCCAGCAGCCCGGGACTCAGCACAGATACGCAGTATTTT. Amino acids: CASSPGLSTDTQYF. Based on the CDR3 plus reference TRBV7-3 and TRBJ2-3, the full variable domain is GAGVSQTPSNKVTEKGKYVELRCDPISGHTALYWYRQSLGQGPEFLIYFQGTGAADDSGLPNDRFFAVRPEGSVSTLKIQRTERGDSAVYLCASSPGLSTDTQYFGPGTRLTVL.

The rearrangement uses TRBV4-2 and TRBJ2-2; a weak D match, TRBD1 (5 bases). CDR3 length equals 15 residues. V dropped 2 bases and J dropped 2 bases, with 9 bases sitting between them. The germline CDR1 and CDR2 sequences are LGHNA and YNFKEQ. This chain's CDR3 is CASSQRDRNTGELFF. The DNA for the CDR3 is TGTGCCAGCAGCCAACGTGACAGAAACACCGGGGAGCTGTTTTTT.

The rearrangement links TRBV18 to TRBJ1-3; D possibly corresponds to TRBD1 (6 bases). CDR3 size: 16 residues. The V gene lost 5 bases and the J gene lost 4 bases, with 18 bases spanning the gap. Looked up from germline, CDR1 is KGHSH and CDR2 is LQKENI. The CDR3 DNA sequence: TGTGCCAGCTCAACAGGCAGGGGCTCGTCGGGAAACACCATATATTTT. Its protein product is CASSTGRGSSGNTIYF.

This chain links TRBV4-2 with TRBJ2-2; 10 nucleotides agree with TRBD2. The length of the CDR3 is 17 residues. From germline, CDR1 is LGHNA and CDR2 YNFKEQ. V shed 3 bases, J shed 1 base, and the junction held 5 bases outside the gene matches. The CDR3 nucleotides are TGTGCCAGCAGCCATCCTAGCGGGGGCCTGAACACCGGGGAGCTGTTTTTT. Translating it yields CASSHPSGGLNTGELFF.

The rearrangement joins TRBV28 to TRBJ1-1; 8 positions agree with TRBD1. The V gene end was trimmed by 6 bases and the J gene end by 6 bases; junction bases not matched to a gene: 9. The CDR3 spans 14 residues. CDR1 is MDHEN, CDR2 SYDVKM, per germline. As DNA, the CDR3 is TGTGCCAGCAGGATGGACAGGGTCGCTCCTGAAGCTTTCTTT. Translation: CASRMDRVAPEAFF.

The CDR3 DNA is TGTGCCAGCAGTTTGGGGACAGGGCCAGGCTATGGCTACACCTTC. Protein: CASSLGTGPGYGYTF. The chain is built from TRBV28 and TRBJ1-2; 9 nucleotides agree with TRBD1. The CDR3 is made up of 15 amino acids. The junction had 6 bases not matched to a gene; V was cut back by 3 bases and J by 4 bases. Germline loops: CDR1 MDHEN, CDR2 SYDVKM.

This chain uses TRBV12-3 or TRBV12-4 with TRBJ2-3; the match to TRBD1 covers 8 bases. The CDR3 contains 13 residues. The CDR3 DNA is TGTGCATCGGACAGGGCGGAATCAGATACGCAGTATTTT. Translated, it gives CASDRAESDTQYF.

This chain links TRBV6-5 with TRBJ1-2, with 10 bases lining up with TRBD1. From germline, CDR1 is MNHEY and CDR2 SVGAGI. The CDR3 totals 14 residues. With 0 bases clipped from V and 8 bases from J, the junction kept 3 bases outside the gene matches. Here the CDR3 DNA reads TGTGCCAGCAGTTACTCCAGGACAGGGGGAGGCTACACCTTC. Its translation is CASSYSRTGGGYTF.

This clone was seen ten or more times. The chain couples TRBV7-2 to TRBJ1-4; TRBD1 matches at 7 bases. This CDR3 has 16 residues. From germline, CDR1 is SGHTA and CDR2 FQGNSA. Unmatched junction bases numbered 12, after V lost 4 bases and J lost 7 bases. This CDR3 reads CASSSQPTGPGEKLFF. The CDR3 region has the DNA TGTGCCAGCAGCTCCCAGCCGACAGGGCCCGGTGAAAAACTGTTTTTT.